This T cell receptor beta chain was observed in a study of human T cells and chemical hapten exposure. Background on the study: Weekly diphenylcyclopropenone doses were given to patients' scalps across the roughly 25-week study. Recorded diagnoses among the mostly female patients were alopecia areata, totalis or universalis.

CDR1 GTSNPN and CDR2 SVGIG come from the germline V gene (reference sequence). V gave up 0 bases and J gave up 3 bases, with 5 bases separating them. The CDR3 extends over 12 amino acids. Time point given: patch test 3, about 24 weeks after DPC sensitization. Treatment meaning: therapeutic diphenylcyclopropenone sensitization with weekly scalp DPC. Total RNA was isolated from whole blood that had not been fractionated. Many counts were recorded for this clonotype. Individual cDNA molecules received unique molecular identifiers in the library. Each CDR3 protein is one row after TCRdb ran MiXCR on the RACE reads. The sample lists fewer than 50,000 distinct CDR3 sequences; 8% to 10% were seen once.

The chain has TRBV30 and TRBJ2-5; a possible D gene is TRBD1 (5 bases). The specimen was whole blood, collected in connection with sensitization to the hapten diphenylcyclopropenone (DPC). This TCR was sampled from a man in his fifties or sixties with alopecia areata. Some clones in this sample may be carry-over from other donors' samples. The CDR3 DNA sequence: TGTGCCTGGAGTGTAGGGGAAGAGACCCAGTACTTC. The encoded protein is CAWSVGEETQYF.